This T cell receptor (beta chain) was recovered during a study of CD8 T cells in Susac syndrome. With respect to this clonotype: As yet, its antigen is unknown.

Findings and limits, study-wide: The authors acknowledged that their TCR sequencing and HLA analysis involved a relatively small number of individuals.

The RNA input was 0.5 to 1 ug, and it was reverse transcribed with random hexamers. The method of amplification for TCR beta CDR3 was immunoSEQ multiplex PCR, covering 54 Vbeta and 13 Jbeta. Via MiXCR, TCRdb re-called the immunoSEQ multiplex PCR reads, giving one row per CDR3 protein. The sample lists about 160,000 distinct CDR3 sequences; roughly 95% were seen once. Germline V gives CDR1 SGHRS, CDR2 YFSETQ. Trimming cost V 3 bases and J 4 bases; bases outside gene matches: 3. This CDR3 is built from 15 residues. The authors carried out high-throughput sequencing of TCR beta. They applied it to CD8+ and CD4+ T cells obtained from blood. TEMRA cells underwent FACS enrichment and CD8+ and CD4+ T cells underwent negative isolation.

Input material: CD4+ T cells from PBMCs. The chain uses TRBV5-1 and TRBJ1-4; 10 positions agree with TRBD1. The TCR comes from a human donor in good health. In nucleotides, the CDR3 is TGCGCCAGCAGCTGGGGACAGGGGCGTAATGAAAAACTGTTTTTT. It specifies CASSWGQGRNEKLFF. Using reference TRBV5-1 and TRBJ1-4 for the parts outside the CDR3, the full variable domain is KAGVTQTPRYLIKTRGQQVTLSCSPISGHRSVSWYQQTPGQGLQFLFEYFSETQRNKGNFPGRFSGRQFSNSRSEMNVSTLELGDSALYLCASSWGQGRNEKLFFGSGTQLSVL.